This record covers a single TCR beta chain. Germline V CDR1 and CDR2: DFQATT, SNEGSKA (reference sequence). This CDR3 region has 11 residues. Trimming at V came to 3 bases and at J to 14 bases, leaving 6 bases not matched to a gene. Original processing notes: Researchers report that nucleated cell counts were estimated from reference gene primer amplification. Sequencing used immunoSEQ multiplex PCR; TCRdb keeps in-frame clones, though not all of them. V and J calls plus clone size are reproduced from that table; the DNA served to infer D and trimming. Of about 140,000 clones in the sample, approximately 79% are singletons; the top ten hold less than 4.5%. The data belong to a study of blood T cell repertoires in COVID-19. The overall study: The samples span acute and convalescent COVID-19 from the United States, Italy and Spain. From T cells, B-cell-depleted T cells, or PBMCs came the material, which was cDNA or gDNA.

The specimen sequenced was peripheral blood. The V call is TRBV20-1, the J call TRBJ2-1; 8 nucleotides align to TRBD2. This clonotype was obtained from a man aged 60 to 69 with acute or convalescent COVID-19. The CDR3 is CSARRGVEEFF. The CDR3 DNA sequence: TGCAGTGCTAGGCGGGGGGTCGAGGAGTTCTTC.